These 2 T cell receptor beta chains share one sample of origin, sequenced in a study of blood T cell repertoires in COVID-19 (dated by TCRdb to 2020 to 2021). Library method: the immunoSEQ multiplex PCR assay. The source is immuneACCESS, and TCRdb retained only in-frame sequences with V and J called. Part of the clones is not carried over; for the studies checked, unresolved V genes explain less than half of this, and the remainder is unexplained. This sample is represented by tens of thousands of clones; almost 90% of them were singletons. Roughly 1.5% of the sample goes to the ten largest clones. Sequenced: peripheral blood. The receptors were gathered from a human donor with active COVID-19. The donor label of this sample is uncertain.

This chain links TRBV2 with TRBJ1-3; D gene ambiguous. V gave up 6 bases and J gave up 2 bases, with 8 bases separating them. The CDR3 totals 13 residues. Looked up from germline, CDR1 is SNHLY and CDR2 is FYNNEI. The DNA for the CDR3 is TGTGCCAGCAGAAGGGAGGCTGGAAACACCATATATTTT. Translation: CASRREAGNTIYF.

With regard to this clone: The junction shows a germline mismatch at one end, possibly a read error. The chain couples TRBV7-7 to TRBJ2-2; tentative D call: TRBD2 (7 bases). This CDR3 comprises 16 residues. In germline, CDR1 is SSHAT, CDR2 FNYEAQ (reference sequence). The CDR3 loop is CASSLASGGRAGELFF. DNA for the CDR3: TGTGCTAGCAGCTTAGCGTCGGGGGGCCGGGCCGGGGAGCTGTTTTTT.